A single sample gave rise to the 23 T cell receptor beta chains below, sequenced in a study of T cell responses to AZD1222 COVID-19 vaccine (dated by TCRdb to the early 2020s). Libraries came from the immunoSEQ multiplex PCR assay. TCRdb limited this immuneACCESS table to in-frame rearrangements with V and J called. A share of clones is missing; checked studies link under half to unresolved V genes, and the rest is unexplained. The sample table records about 130,000 clones; 75% to 90% of these occur just once. The top ten clonotypes cover 1.4% to 1.5% of the sample. The sample's time point label is to be understood as: baseline before first vaccination. The sample in question was peripheral blood, obtained on day 0 of AZD1222 vaccination. Receptors originate from an adult in good health.

The J gene is TRBJ1-4, the V gene TRBV6-5; D gene ambiguous. Trimming shortened V by 2 bases and J by 4 bases, and 11 bases separated the two germline ends. This CDR3 spans 15 amino acids. CDR1 is MNHEY and CDR2 is SVGAGI in the germline V gene. The CDR3 bases are TGTGCCAGCAGTTACGGGCAGCGGAGTAATGAAAAACTGTTTTTT. Translating gives CASSYGQRSNEKLFF.

The chain carries TRBV4-1 and TRBJ2-7; D is perhaps TRBD1 (6 bases). CDR3 size: 17 residues. From germline, CDR1 is MGHRA and CDR2 YSYEKL. V shed 1 base and J shed 1 base, with 17 bases lying between them. CDR3 nucleotides: TGCGCCAGCAGCCAAGTTATCGTCAGAAGGGGGTCCTACGAGCAGTACTTC. This gives the protein CASSQVIVRRGSYEQYF.

V and J are TRBV6-5 and TRBJ2-7; D remains ambiguous. V lost 10 bases and J 2 bases, leaving 12 bases between the germline ends. The CDR3 totals 12 residues. Germline V CDR1 and CDR2: MNHEY, SVGAGI. CDR3: CATYSATYEQYF. CDR3 nucleotides: TGTGCCACCTATTCAGCCACCTACGAGCAGTACTTC.

This clone appeared once. The rearrangement joins TRBV5-1 to TRBJ2-5, with 9 bases matching TRBD2. J gave up 5 bases and V 4 bases, and 12 bases lay outside the gene matches. Germline V lookup: CDR1 SGHRS, CDR2 YFSETQ. This CDR3 contains 16 residues. CDR3: CASSPGSGGSGETQYF. The CDR3 DNA is TGCGCCAGCAGCCCGGGTAGCGGGGGATCCGGGGAGACCCAGTACTTC.

The chain recombines TRBV25-1 with TRBJ2-7; D remains ambiguous. Trimming took off 5 bases at V and 3 bases at J, with 14 bases between the two ends. Germline CDR1 and CDR2: MGHDK and SYGVNS. This CDR3 comprises 14 residues. This CDR3 reads CASSHSPGGYEQYF. The DNA of the CDR3 is TGTGCCAGCAGTCACAGTCCGGGTGGCTACGAGCAGTACTTC.

The gene calls are TRBV14 and TRBJ2-3; a possible D gene is TRBD2 (5 bases). The CDR3 extends over 16 amino acids. Trimming left V 4 bases short and J 1 base short, with 15 bases between. Germline loops: CDR1 SGHDN, CDR2 FVKESK. DNA of the CDR3: TGTGCCAGCAGCCCCCTCGCCGGGGTTGGCACAGATACGCAGTATTTT. It codes for CASSPLAGVGTDTQYF.

This clone was detected only a few times. The V and J genes are TRBV7-9 and TRBJ2-7; D is possibly TRBD1 (6 bases). Germline V CDR1 and CDR2: SEHNR, FQNEAQ (reference sequence). Trimming took off 0 bases at V and 3 bases at J, with 12 bases between the two ends. CDR3 length equals 15 residues. As DNA, the CDR3 is TGTGCCAGCAGCTTAGCCGGGACATTATTCTACGAGCAGTACTTC. It specifies CASSLAGTLFYEQYF.

V usage is TRBV27 and J usage is TRBJ1-6, with 7 bases identical to TRBD1. V gave up 2 bases and J gave up 5 bases; unmatched junction bases: 6. CDR1 and CDR2 from the germline V gene are MNHEY and SMNVEV (reference sequence). CDR3 length: 16 residues. This CDR3 is CASSLPPDRDNSPLHF. The CDR3 DNA reads as TGTGCCAGCAGTTTACCCCCCGACAGGGATAATTCACCCCTCCACTTT.

This sequence joins TRBV27 and TRBJ1-5, with D tentatively TRBD1 (5 bases). Trimming left V 6 bases short and J 2 bases short, with 17 bases between. This CDR3 is 16 amino acids long. Germline V gene sequence: CDR1 MNHEY, CDR2 SMNVEV (reference sequence). The CDR3 bases are TGTGCCAGCAGCCCGGGAACGGGGCGAGGCAATCAGCCCCAGCATTTT. It translates to CASSPGTGRGNQPQHF.

The V gene is TRBV5-5, the J gene TRBJ1-1; perhaps TRBD1 as D (6 bases). This CDR3 spans 15 amino acids. Trimming stripped 1 base from V and 4 bases from J, with 14 bases between. The V gene's germline CDR1 is SGHKS and CDR2 YYEKEE (reference sequence). The CDR3 region has the DNA TGTGCCAGCAGCTTGAACCAGGGGCCCCCCACTGAAGCTTTCTTT. Its translation: CASSLNQGPPTEAFF.

The V gene is TRBV9, the J gene TRBJ2-2; 9 nucleotides align to TRBD1. Trimming cost V 9 bases and J 3 bases; bases outside gene matches: 6. Germline CDR1 is SGDLS and CDR2 is YYNGEE. CDR3 length: 14 amino acids. This CDR3 is CATSRTGDTGELFF. The CDR3 DNA reads TGTGCCACCTCCAGGACAGGGGACACCGGGGAGCTGTTTTTT.

J is TRBJ2-3 and V is TRBV7-2; D ambiguous. The CDR3 contains 14 residues. Germline assignment: CDR1 SGHTA and CDR2 FQGNSA. V dropped 5 bases and J dropped 3 bases, with 12 bases sitting between them. DNA of the CDR3: TGTGCCAGCAGCCGGGTCGGTACGACAGATACGCAGTATTTT. Its protein is CASSRVGTTDTQYF. Complete variable domain (other parts from reference TRBV7-2 and TRBJ2-3): GAGVSQSPSNKVTEKGKDVELRCDPISGHTALYWYRQSLGQGLEFLIYFQGNSAPDKSGLPSDRFSAERTGGSVSTLTIQRTQQEDSAVYLCASSRVGTTDTQYFGPGTRLTVL.

The V gene is TRBV5-1, the J gene TRBJ2-3, with TRBD1 matching 7 bases. Germline assignment: CDR1 SGHRS and CDR2 YFSETQ. The CDR3 contains 16 residues. V lost 0 bases to trimming and J lost 2 bases; unmatched junction nucleotides: 6. The CDR3 protein is CASSLGRDSNTDTQYF. For the CDR3, the DNA is TGCGCCAGCAGCTTGGGCCGGGACAGCAACACAGATACGCAGTATTTT.

This chain joins TRBV28 and TRBJ2-7, with TRBD2 matching over 7 bases. The V segment lost 6 bases and the J segment 0 bases; nucleotides outside the gene matches: 5. The CDR3 sequence is 14 residues long. Germline values: CDR1 MDHEN, CDR2 SYDVKM. CDR3 bases: TGTGCCAGCAGGGACCGGGGGGACTCCTACGAGCAGTACTTC. This codes for CASRDRGDSYEQYF.

The chain combines TRBV4-3 with TRBJ2-7; 11 positions agree with TRBD1. The germline CDR1 and CDR2 sequences are LGHNA and YSLEER. V lost 1 base and J lost 4; bases outside the gene matches: 9. This CDR3 comprises 17 residues. In DNA, the CDR3 is TGCGCCAGCAGCCAAGCTTCGCCGGGACAGGGGGGATACGAGCAGTACTTC. Translation: CASSQASPGQGGYEQYF.

The CDR3 is CASSSPFGGRKNTEAFF. CDR3 DNA sequence: TGTGCCAGCAGTTCCCCCTTTGGAGGGCGAAAGAACACTGAAGCTTTCTTT. V is TRBV28 and J is TRBJ1-1, with no clear D. Deletions cut 4 bases from V and 1 base from J, with 19 bases between. The CDR3 spans 17 residues. Germline V gene lookup returns CDR1 MDHEN and CDR2 SYDVKM.

V and J are TRBV12-5 and TRBJ2-2, with a tentative D call TRBD1 (5 bases). The CDR3 spans 15 residues. The germline gives CDR1 LGHNT, CDR2 FRNRAP. V was trimmed by 1 base and J by 5 bases, leaving 11 bases between them. The CDR3 here is CASGLESGSTGELFF. DNA for the CDR3: TGTGCTAGTGGTTTGGAATCAGGGTCGACCGGGGAGCTGTTTTTT.

V gene TRBV7-8 combines with J gene TRBJ2-3, with 7 positions matching TRBD2. This CDR3 has 16 residues. Germline V gene data show CDR1 as SGHVS and CDR2 as FQNEAQ. J was trimmed by 4 bases and V by 0 bases; bases with no gene match: 7. CDR3: CASSLAGGWRADTQYF. The CDR3 coding sequence is TGTGCCAGCAGCTTAGCGGGGGGGTGGAGGGCAGATACGCAGTATTTT.

This rearrangement joins TRBV27 to TRBJ2-1; 16 positions agree with TRBD2. V trimming: 5 bases; J trimming: 7 bases; junction bases outside the gene matches: 5. The germline V gene encodes CDR1 MNHEY and CDR2 SMNVEV (reference sequence). The CDR3 covers 16 residues. DNA for the CDR3: TGTGCCAGCAGTCCCGGGACTAGCGGGGGGGCAAATGAGCAGTTCTTC. Amino acids: CASSPGTSGGANEQFF.

The CDR3 region has the DNA TGTGCCAGCAGCCAATCCGCCCTCAGTCTTTTCTATGGCTACACCTTC. Protein: CASSQSALSLFYGYTF. This chain uses TRBV3-1 (or the pseudogene TRBV3-2) with TRBJ1-2; unclear D gene. CDR3 length: 16 amino acids. Germline loops: CDR1 LGHDT, CDR2 YNNKEL (reference sequence). V was trimmed by 2 bases and J by 4 bases, leaving 17 bases between them.

This clone was observed a few times. V gene TRBV28 combines with J gene TRBJ2-7; D ambiguous. V lost 2 bases to trimming and J lost 4 bases, with 9 bases between them. The CDR3 has 13 amino acids. Germline V lookup: CDR1 MDHEN, CDR2 SYDVKM. The CDR3 sequence: CASSLPTPYEQYF. CDR3 sequence (DNA): TGTGCCAGCAGTTTACCCACTCCTTACGAGCAGTACTTC.

The chain employs TRBV5-1 and TRBJ1-1; D is unresolved. CDR3 length: 14 amino acids. Germline CDR1 is SGHRS and CDR2 is YFSETQ. Between the trimmed V and J ends, which lost 0 bases and 9 bases, there was a span of 15 bases. In DNA form, the CDR3 reads TGCGCCAGCAGCTTGGATCCGGGCCGCCCCAAAGCTTTCTTT. This sequence encodes CASSLDPGRPKAFF.

The rearrangement joins TRBV27 to TRBJ2-7; no reliable D call. The CDR3 runs 15 residues. Germline assignment: CDR1 MNHEY and CDR2 SMNVEV (reference sequence). The V end was cut by 8 bases, the J end by 2 bases, with 19 bases between. CDR3 in amino acids: CASPLRQSRAYEQYF. DNA of the CDR3: TGTGCCAGCCCTCTCAGGCAGAGCCGCGCCTACGAGCAGTACTTC.